The clone carrying this TCR beta chain was counted a single time. This sample was included in a study of technical replicates of blood from a handful of donors. The germline CDR1 and CDR2 sequences are SGHAT and FQDESV (reference sequence). The length of the CDR3 is 13 residues. Trimming shortened V by 5 bases and J by 11 bases, and 16 bases separated the two germline ends. TCRdb's copy holds only in-frame clones and misses some; the assay was immunoSEQ multiplex PCR. The sample lists 15,000 to 20,000 clones; roughly 91% were seen once. The chain joins TRBV11-1 to TRBJ2-1, with D perhaps matching TRBD2 (7 bases). The sequenced material came from PBMCs. This TCR was recovered from a human donor in good health. In DNA form, the CDR3 reads TGTGCCAGCAGCCCAGGGGAGGGTAATAAGCAGTTCTTC. This translates into CASSPGEGNKQFF.